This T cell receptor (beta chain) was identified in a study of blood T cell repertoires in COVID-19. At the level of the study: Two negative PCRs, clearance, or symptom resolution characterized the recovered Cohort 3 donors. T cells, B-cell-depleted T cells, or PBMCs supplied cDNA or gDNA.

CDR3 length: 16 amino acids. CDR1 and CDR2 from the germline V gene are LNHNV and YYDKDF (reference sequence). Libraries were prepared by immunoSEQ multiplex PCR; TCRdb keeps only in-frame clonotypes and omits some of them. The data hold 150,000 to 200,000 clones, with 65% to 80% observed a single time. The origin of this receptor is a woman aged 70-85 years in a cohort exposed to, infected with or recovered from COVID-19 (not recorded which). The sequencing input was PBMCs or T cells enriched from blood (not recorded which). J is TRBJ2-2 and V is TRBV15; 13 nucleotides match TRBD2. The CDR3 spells CAIGTSGTPAVGELFF. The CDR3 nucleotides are TGTGCTATCGGGACTAGCGGGACCCCGGCAGTCGGGGAGCTGTTTTTT.